These T cell receptor beta chains were read from a single sample in a study of shared clonotypes between healthy human individuals. Assay used: immunoSEQ multiplex PCR; TCRdb lists only in-frame clones, some missing. Counted here are about 800,000 clones, 95% to 97% occurring once; the ten biggest clones make up 0.2% to 0.25%. The sample taken for sequencing was naive CD8+ T cells sorted from blood. All receptors come from a man aged 30-40 years in good health. Both conserved end residues are part of each CDR3. D genes are given only for firm matches. Not all rows give a size; the values are once, few, many and, for expanded clones, a class.

j_call v_call clone_size d_call cdr3_length cdr3_nt cdr3_aa
TRBJ1-1 TRBV4-3 . . 14 TGCGCCAGCAGCCAAGGAGCAGGTTTCAGTGAAGCTTTCTTT CASSQGAGFSEAFF
TRBJ2-7 TRBV27 . TRBD1 13 TGTGCCAGCAGTTTGACAGGGTCCCACGAGCAGTACTTC CASSLTGSHEQYF
TRBJ2-5 TRBV15 . TRBD2 18 TGTGCCACCAGCCTGGGACTAGCGGGAGATTTGTACCAAGAGACCCAGTACTTC CATSLGLAGDLYQETQYF
TRBJ1-5 TRBV28 . . 16 TGTGCCAGCACCTTTACGCCCGGGACGGGGGATCAGCCCCAGCATTTT CASTFTPGTGDQPQHF
TRBJ2-7 TRBV15 . . 14 TGTGCCACCAGCATAAGGCGGGAAAACTACGAGCAGTACTTC CATSIRRENYEQYF
TRBJ2-7 TRBV4-3 . . 16 TGCGCCAGCAGCCAAGAAAGGGAGCGGCTCTCCTACGAGCAGTACTTC CASSQERERLSYEQYF
TRBJ1-3 TRBV9 . . 16 TGTGCCAGCAGCGTAACTTGGACATCGGAAGGAAACACCATATATTTT CASSVTWTSEGNTIYF
TRBJ2-1 TRBV6-1 . . 12 TGTGCCAGCAGACTGAACTACAATGAGCAGTTCTTC CASRLNYNEQFF
TRBJ1-4 TRBV4-1 . TRBD1 17 TGCGCCAGCAGCCCCCGGGCAGGGGGGGTAGCTAATGAAAAACTGTTTTTT CASSPRAGGVANEKLFF
TRBJ2-1 TRBV11-2 . . 13 TGTGCCAGCAGCTTAGTGGCCCACTATGAGCAGTTCTTC CASSLVAHYEQFF
TRBJ2-1 TRBV29-1 . . 13 TGCAGCGGAAGCGGACAGCCAAACGATGAGCAGTTCTTC CSGSGQPNDEQFF
TRBJ2-1 TRBV5-1 . TRBD2 16 TGCGCCAGCAGCCCGTTTTTAGCGGGGATCTTCGATGAGCAGTTCTTC CASSPFLAGIFDEQFF
TRBJ2-1 TRBV7-9 . . 15 TGTGCCAGCAGCTTGAGAGGCATCTCCTACAATGAGCAGTTCTTC CASSLRGISYNEQFF
TRBJ2-3 TRBV12-2 . . 16 TGTGCAAGTCGCTTTCCCAGCGGGAGGGCGGAAGATACGCAGTATTTT CASRFPSGRAEDTQYF
TRBJ2-7 TRBV7-8 . . 12 TGTGCCAGCAGACTTTCCCCCTACGAGCAGTACTTC CASRLSPYEQYF
TRBJ2-2 TRBV29-1 . . 15 TGCAGCGTTGTCGCCACCTACCCGAACACCGGGGAGCTGTTTTTT CSVVATYPNTGELFF
TRBJ2-7 TRBV5-1 . . 12 TGCGCCAGCAGCCTAACAGCCTACGAGCAGTACTTC CASSLTAYEQYF
TRBJ2-1 TRBV1 once . 14 TGCACCAGCCATGGGACTAGCTGGAACAATGAGCAGTTCTTC CTSHGTSWNNEQFF
TRBJ2-1 TRBV10-3 . . 12 TGTGCCATCAGCCCGGGCTCCAATGAGCAGTTCTTC CAISPGSNEQFF
TRBJ1-1 TRBV10-2 once . 14 TGCGCCAGCAGTGATCCGGGGATGAACACTGAAGCTTTCTTT CASSDPGMNTEAFF
TRBJ2-1 TRBV27 . TRBD2 15 TGTGCCAGCAGTGCTATAGCGGGAGACCACAATGAGCAGTTCTTC CASSAIAGDHNEQFF
TRBJ1-4 TRBV4-1 . . 15 TGCGCCAGCAGCCAAGAGACAGTATCTAATGAAAAACTGTTTTTT CASSQETVSNEKLFF
TRBJ2-7 TRBV29-1 once . 12 TGCAGCGTTGAAGGCCAGACCTACGAGCAGTACTTC CSVEGQTYEQYF
TRBJ2-1 TRBV7-9 . . 17 TGTGCCAGCAGCTCCTCCCGGGGCCCCGGAGGAGGGTATGAGCAGTTCTTC CASSSSRGPGGGYEQFF
TRBJ2-3 TRBV9 . TRBD2 15 TGTGCCAGCAGCGCAGCGGGAGAGAACACAGATACGCAGTATTTT CASSAAGENTDTQYF